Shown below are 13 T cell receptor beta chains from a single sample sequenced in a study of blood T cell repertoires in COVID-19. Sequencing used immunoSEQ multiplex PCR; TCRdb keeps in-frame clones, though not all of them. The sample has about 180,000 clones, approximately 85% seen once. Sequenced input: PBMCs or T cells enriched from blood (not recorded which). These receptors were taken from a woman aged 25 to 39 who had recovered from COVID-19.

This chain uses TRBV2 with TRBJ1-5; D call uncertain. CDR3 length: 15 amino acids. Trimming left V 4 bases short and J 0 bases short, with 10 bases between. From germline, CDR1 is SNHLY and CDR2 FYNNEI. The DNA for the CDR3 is TGTGCCAGCAGTGTTGGCCAGATTAGCAATCAGCCCCAGCATTTT. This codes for CASSVGQISNQPQHF.

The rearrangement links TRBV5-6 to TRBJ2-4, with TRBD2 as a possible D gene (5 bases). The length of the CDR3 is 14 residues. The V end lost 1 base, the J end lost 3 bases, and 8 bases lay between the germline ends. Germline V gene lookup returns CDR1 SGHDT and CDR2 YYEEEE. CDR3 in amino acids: CASSLNGGKNIQYF. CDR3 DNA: TGTGCCAGCAGCTTGAATGGAGGCAAAAACATTCAGTACTTC.

In nucleotides, the CDR3 is TGCGCCAGCAGCCAAGGGGGCAGGCTAGCGGACTCCTACGAGCAGTACTTC. As protein: CASSQGGRLADSYEQYF. This chain uses TRBV4-1 with TRBJ2-7, with 7 bases lining up with TRBD2. The CDR3 covers 17 residues. J gave up 0 bases and V 1 base, and 9 bases lay outside the gene matches. Germline lookup yields CDR1 MGHRA and CDR2 YSYEKL.

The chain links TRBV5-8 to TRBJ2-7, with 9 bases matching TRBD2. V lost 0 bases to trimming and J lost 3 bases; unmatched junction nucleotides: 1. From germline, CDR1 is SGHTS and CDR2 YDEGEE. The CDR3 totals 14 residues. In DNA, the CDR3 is TGTGCCAGCAGCTTGGGTAGCGGGAGCTACGAGCAGTACTTC. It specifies CASSLGSGSYEQYF.

The CDR3 region is CASSEGTGPYGYTF. The CDR3 DNA follows: TGTGCCAGCAGTGAGGGGACAGGACCCTATGGCTACACCTTC. V is TRBV6-1 and J is TRBJ1-2; 8 bases agree with TRBD1. The CDR3 consists of 14 residues. Trimming took 3 bases from V and 4 from J; bases not matched to a gene: 4. Germline V gene data show CDR1 as MNHNS and CDR2 as SASEGT.

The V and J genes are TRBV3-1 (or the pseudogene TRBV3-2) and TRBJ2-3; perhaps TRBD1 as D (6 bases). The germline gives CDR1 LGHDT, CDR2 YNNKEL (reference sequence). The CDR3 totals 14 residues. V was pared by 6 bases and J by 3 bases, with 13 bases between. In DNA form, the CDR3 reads TGTGCCAGCAGTCTAGAGGGGGAGACAGATACGCAGTATTTT. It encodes CASSLEGETDTQYF.

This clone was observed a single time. CDR3 nucleotides: TGTGCCAGCAGCTCCCGGGTAGCGGGAGGGTCAGATACGCAGTATTTT. Its translation: CASSSRVAGGSDTQYF. The V and J genes are TRBV7-9 and TRBJ2-3; 11 bases align to TRBD2. This CDR3 is 16 amino acids long. The germline gives CDR1 SEHNR, CDR2 FQNEAQ (reference sequence). J was trimmed by 4 bases and V by 4 bases; bases with no gene match: 7.

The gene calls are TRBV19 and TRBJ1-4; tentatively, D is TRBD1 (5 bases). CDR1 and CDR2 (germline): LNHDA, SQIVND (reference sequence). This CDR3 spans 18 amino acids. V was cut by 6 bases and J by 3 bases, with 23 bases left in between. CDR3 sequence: CASSNAWGRGAANEKLFF. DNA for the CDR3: TGTGCCAGTAGCAACGCCTGGGGTAGGGGTGCAGCTAATGAAAAACTGTTTTTT.

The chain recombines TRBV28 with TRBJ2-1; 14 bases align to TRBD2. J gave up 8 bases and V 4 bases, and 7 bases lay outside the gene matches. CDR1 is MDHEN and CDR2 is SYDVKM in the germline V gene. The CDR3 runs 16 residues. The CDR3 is CASSSGLAGAPDEQFF. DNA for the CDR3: TGTGCCAGCAGTTCGGGACTAGCGGGGGCCCCGGATGAGCAGTTCTTC.

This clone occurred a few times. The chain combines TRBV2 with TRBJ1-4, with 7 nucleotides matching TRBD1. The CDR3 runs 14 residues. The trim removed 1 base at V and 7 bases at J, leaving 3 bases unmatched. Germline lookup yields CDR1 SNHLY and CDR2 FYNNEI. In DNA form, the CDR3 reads TGTGCCAGCAGTGAAGGAGGGGGCGGTGAAAAACTGTTTTTT. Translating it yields CASSEGGGGEKLFF.

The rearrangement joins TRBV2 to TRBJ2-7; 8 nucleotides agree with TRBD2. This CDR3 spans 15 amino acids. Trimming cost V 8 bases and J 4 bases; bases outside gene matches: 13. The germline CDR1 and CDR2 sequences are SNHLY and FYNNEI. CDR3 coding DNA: TGTGCCAGCGAGTTAGCAGCGGGAGTTTCGTACGAGCAGTACTTC. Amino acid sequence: CASELAAGVSYEQYF. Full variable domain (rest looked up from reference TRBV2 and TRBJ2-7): EPEVTQTPSHQVTQMGQEVILRCVPISNHLYFYWYRQILGQKVEFLVSFYNNEISEKSEIFDDQFSVERPDGSNFTLKIRSTKLEDSAMYFCASELAAGVSYEQYFGPGTRLTVT.

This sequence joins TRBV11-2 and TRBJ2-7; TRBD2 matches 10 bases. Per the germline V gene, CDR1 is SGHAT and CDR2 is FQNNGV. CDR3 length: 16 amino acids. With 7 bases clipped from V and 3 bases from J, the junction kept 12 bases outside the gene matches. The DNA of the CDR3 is TGTGCCAGCACCCTAAGCACGGCTAGCGGGAGCTACGAGCAGTACTTC. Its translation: CASTLSTASGSYEQYF.

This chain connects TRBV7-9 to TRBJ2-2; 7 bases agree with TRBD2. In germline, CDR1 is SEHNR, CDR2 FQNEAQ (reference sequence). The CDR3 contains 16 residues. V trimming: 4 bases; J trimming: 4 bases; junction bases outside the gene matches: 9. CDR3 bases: TGTGCCAGCAGCTCTCCCGGGGGAGGGTTCACCGGGGAGCTGTTTTTT. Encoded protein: CASSSPGGGFTGELFF.